Listed below are T cell receptor beta chains from one sample, sequenced in a study of T cell repertoires in ileal Crohn's disease. Generated by immunoSEQ multiplex PCR, the TCRdb table keeps only in-frame clones and is missing some. The sample carries around 1,200 clones, around 95% recorded once. The sequencing sample was made of ileal tissue. These TCRs come from an adult with Crohn's disease. Each CDR3 is given with its conserved first and last residue. D genes are given only for firm matches. Not every row has a clone size; where given, it reads once, few, many or a size class.

V gene	clone size	D gene	J gene	CDR3 DNA	CDR3 protein
TRBV15	.	TRBD2	TRBJ2-5	TGTGCCACCAGCAGAGACGGACTAGCGGGTCCAGAGACCCAGTACTTC	CATSRDGLAGPETQYF
TRBV4-2	few	.	TRBJ2-5	TGTGCCAGCAGCCAAGATCTAGTCGGGGAAGAGACCCAGTACTTC	CASSQDLVGEETQYF
TRBV19	.	.	TRBJ2-2	TGTGCCAGTACCCGCGGGAACACCGGGGAGCTGTTTTTT	CASTRGNTGELFF
TRBV5-1	.	TRBD2	TRBJ2-2	TGCGCCAGCAGCTTGTCGGCTAGCGGGGGCGGGGAGCTGTTTTTT	CASSLSASGGGELFF
TRBV11-3	.	TRBD2	TRBJ2-1	TGTGCCAGCAGCTCTACTAGCGGTAACAATGAGCAGTTCTTC	CASSSTSGNNEQFF
TRBV6-1	.	.	TRBJ1-4	TGTGCCAGCAGTGGAGGGGAGGGGGGTAATGAAAAACTGTTTTTT	CASSGGEGGNEKLFF
TRBV5-1	.	.	TRBJ1-4	TGCGCCAGCAGCCTAACAGGGAAATCTAATGAAAAACTGTTTTTT	CASSLTGKSNEKLFF
TRBV5-5	once	.	TRBJ1-3	TGTGCCAGCAGCCCCGGGGTTCACTCTGGAAACACCATATATTTT	CASSPGVHSGNTIYF
TRBV9	.	.	TRBJ1-2	TGTGCCAGCAGCAGAGATGGACACCTAAACTATGGCTACACCTTC	CASSRDGHLNYGYTF
TRBV7-8	.	TRBD1	TRBJ2-7	TGTGCCAGCAGCTTAGGATCGACAGGGAGCTCCTACGAGCAGTACTTC	CASSLGSTGSSYEQYF
TRBV5-1	.	TRBD2	TRBJ2-2	TGCGCCAGCAGCTTTTTAGCGGGGGACCTCACCGGGGAGCTGTTTTTT	CASSFLAGDLTGELFF
TRBV29-1	.	.	TRBJ2-7	TGCAGCGTTTTCGACAGCGTACGTTTAGACGAGCAGTACTTC	CSVFDSVRLDEQYF
TRBV7-3	.	TRBD1	TRBJ1-1	TGTGCCAGCAGCTTAAGACATTGGGCAGGGGGCGAGGACACTGAAGCTTTCTTT	CASSLRHWAGGEDTEAFF
TRBV19	.	TRBD1	TRBJ1-4	TGTGCCAGTAATGACAGGGGGATAGCAACTAATGAAAAACTGTTTTTT	CASNDRGIATNEKLFF
TRBV14	.	TRBD1	TRBJ1-4	TGTGCCAGCAGCCAAGACATATTCCGGGGACAGGGAACCGTTAATGAAAAACTGTTTTTT	CASSQDIFRGQGTVNEKLFF
TRBV5-6	.	TRBD2	TRBJ2-3	TGTGCCAGCAGCTTGGGGAGCGGGGGTTGGGATACGCAGTATTTT	CASSLGSGGWDTQYF
TRBV5-1	.	TRBD1	TRBJ1-2	TGCGCCAGCAGCCCAGGGACAGGGGGATGGAATTACACCTTC	CASSPGTGGWNYTF
TRBV28	.	.	TRBJ1-1	TGTGCCAGCAGTTTACCAGGGGTACCCACTGAAGCTTTCTTT	CASSLPGVPTEAFF
TRBV5-4	.	.	TRBJ1-1	TGTGCCAGCAGCTTGGACGGGTCCCACACTGAAGCTTTCTTT	CASSLDGSHTEAFF
TRBV9	.	TRBD1	TRBJ1-1	TGTGCCAGCAGCGCCAAGGGGGCCGGCACTGAAGCTTTCTTT	CASSAKGAGTEAFF
TRBV9	.	TRBD1	TRBJ1-2	TGTGCCAGCAGCAAGGACAGGGGATACGCCTATGGCTACACCTTC	CASSKDRGYAYGYTF
TRBV28	.	.	TRBJ1-6	TGTGCCAGCAGTTTAGCCGGGGATTATAATTCACCCCTCCACTTT	CASSLAGDYNSPLHF
TRBV28	.	.	TRBJ2-1	TGTGCCAGCAGCCCGTTACAGGGAAGCGATGAGCAGTTCTTC	CASSPLQGSDEQFF
TRBV2	.	.	TRBJ2-1	TGTGCCAGCGAGCCTTCCTACAATGAGCAGTTCTTC	CASEPSYNEQFF
TRBV4-3	once	TRBD2	TRBJ2-5	TGCGCCAGCAGTCCTTCGGGACTAGGAGAGACCCAGTACTTC	CASSPSGLGETQYF
TRBV11-2	.	.	TRBJ1-5	TGTGCCAGCAGCTTAGGGCGGGAATATCAGCCCCAGCATTTT	CASSLGREYQPQHF
TRBV5-6	.	TRBD1	TRBJ1-1	TGTGCCAGCAGCTGGGACAGGGGATCGAACACTGAAGCTTTCTTT	CASSWDRGSNTEAFF
TRBV4-3	.	TRBD2	TRBJ2-3	TGCGCCAGCAGCCAAGGGGCGGCGGGGGGGCCCCCAGATACGCAGTATTTT	CASSQGAAGGPPDTQYF
TRBV5-1	once	.	TRBJ2-1	TGCGCCAGCAGCTGGGGGGACAGCGACAATGAGCAGTTCTTC	CASSWGDSDNEQFF
TRBV30	once	.	TRBJ1-6	TGTGCCTGGAGAGGCCACCCGTACAGGTTCTCGGGTTCACCCCTCCACTTT	CAWRGHPYRFSGSPLHF
TRBV7-2	.	.	TRBJ2-3	TGTGCCAGCAGCTTAGGTGGGCTTGACGGAACAGATACGCAGTATTTT	CASSLGGLDGTDTQYF
TRBV5-1	.	TRBD1	TRBJ2-7	TGCGCCAGCAGCTTCAGACAGGGGGCCTACGAGCAGTACTTC	CASSFRQGAYEQYF
TRBV9	few	.	TRBJ1-5	TGTGCCAGCAGCGTAGGAGCCCAAACGGGCAATCAGCCCCAGCATTTT	CASSVGAQTGNQPQHF
TRBV5-1	.	TRBD1	TRBJ1-4	TGCGCCAGCAGCGTTGTGGGACAGGGTAATGAAAAACTGTTTTTT	CASSVVGQGNEKLFF
TRBV6-1	.	.	TRBJ2-7	TGTGCCAGCAGTGAAACAGGGTTTAACTTCTACGAGCAGTACTTC	CASSETGFNFYEQYF
TRBV5-5	.	.	TRBJ1-2	TGTGCCAGCAGCTTAGATGGGACATCAGCTAACTATGGCTACACCTTC	CASSLDGTSANYGYTF
TRBV28	once	.	TRBJ1-5	TGTGCCAGCAGTTTCCTCCAATACCCGCCAGGGCCTAGCAATCAGCCCCAGCATTTT	CASSFLQYPPGPSNQPQHF
TRBV18	.	TRBD1	TRBJ2-4	TGTGCCAGCTCACCAGGGAAGGGGGCTATCATTCAGTACTTC	CASSPGKGAIIQYF
TRBV7-9	.	.	TRBJ1-2	TGTGCCAGCAGCTCTAGGGGGGGACTCCTGAACTATGGCTACACCTTC	CASSSRGGLLNYGYTF
TRBV9	.	TRBD1	TRBJ2-5	TGTGCCAGCAGCGTAGGGGGAACAGGGGGCCAGGAGACCCAGTACTTC	CASSVGGTGGQETQYF
TRBV5-6	once	.	TRBJ2-7	TGTGCCAGCAGCTTGGACGGCTACGAGCAGTACTTC	CASSLDGYEQYF
TRBV19	.	TRBD1	TRBJ1-2	TGTGCCAGTAGCCCGAGACAGGGGGCTAGGTATGGCTACACCTTC	CASSPRQGARYGYTF
TRBV4-1	.	.	TRBJ1-1	TGCGCCAGCAGCCAAGGTCGCGGCCCAGAAGCTTTCTTT	CASSQGRGPEAFF